This passage covers 20 T cell receptor beta chains from one sample sequenced in a study of neurological immune-mediated disorders. TCRdb re-analysed the 5' RACE reads in MiXCR, keeping a single row per CDR3 protein. The sample consists of about 46,000 distinct CDR3 sequences, about 2% of them appearing once. The sample was PBMCs. Receptor source: a woman aged 40-49 years with multiple sclerosis.

The chain uses TRBV4-2 and TRBJ2-5, with 9 bases aligning to TRBD2. Per germline, CDR1 LGHNA and CDR2 YNFKEQ. This CDR3 comprises 19 residues. J lost 4 bases, V lost 1 base, and 16 bases had no gene match. CDR3 residues: CASSQARRSGRGGTETQYF. The CDR3 DNA reads TGTGCCAGCAGCCAAGCAAGGAGATCAGGGCGGGGGGGCACAGAGACCCAGTACTTC.

At least ten counts were recorded for this clonotype. The chain combines TRBV29-1 with TRBJ1-1, with 8 bases fitting TRBD1. CDR3 length: 13 residues. V lost 3 bases, J lost 1 base, and 1 base stayed unmatched. Germline loops: CDR1 SQVTM, CDR2 ANQGSEA. As DNA, the CDR3 is TGCAGCGTTGACGACAGGGGGAACACTGAAGCTTTCTTT. It specifies CSVDDRGNTEAFF.

This clonotype was seen only a few times. This rearrangement joins TRBV3-1 to TRBJ2-2, with 9 bases that match TRBD2. V shed 3 bases and J 10 bases; nucleotides not matched to a gene: 6. Germline lookup yields CDR1 LGHDT and CDR2 YNNKEL (reference sequence). This CDR3 spans 14 amino acids. The DNA for the CDR3 is TGTGCCAGCAGCCATGCTAGCGGGGTGAAGGAGCTGTTTTTT. This encodes CASSHASGVKELFF.

The table lists this clonotype with many counts. The chain has TRBV6-2 or TRBV6-3 and TRBJ2-7, with D possibly TRBD2 on 5 matching bases. V was shortened by 8 bases and J by 2 bases, with 10 bases between the two germline ends. Germline V CDR1 and CDR2: MNHEY, SVGEGT. The CDR3 runs 12 residues. CDR3 nucleotide sequence: TGTGCCAGCGAGGACGGGGCCTACGAGCAGTACTTC. It translates to CASEDGAYEQYF.

This clonotype appeared many times. J is TRBJ2-1 and V is TRBV13; the match to TRBD2 covers 8 bases. Germline assignment: CDR1 PRHDT and CDR2 FYEKMQ (reference sequence). The trim removed 2 bases at V and 9 bases at J, leaving 9 bases unmatched. The CDR3 totals 15 residues. The CDR3 region is CASSLMAGGQGEQFF. The CDR3 region has the DNA TGTGCCAGCAGCTTAATGGCGGGGGGCCAGGGTGAGCAGTTCTTC.

This clonotype came up many times. The chain has TRBV24-1 and TRBJ1-2; 7 bases are shared with TRBD1. V lost 6 bases to trimming and J lost 4 bases; unmatched junction nucleotides: 4. The germline gives CDR1 KGHDR, CDR2 SFDVKD. The CDR3 has 13 amino acids. The CDR3: CATSPGTVYGYTF. CDR3 nucleotides: TGTGCCACCAGTCCCGGGACAGTCTATGGCTACACCTTC.

This clonotype has a count of ten or more. The chain combines TRBV12-3 or TRBV12-4 with TRBJ2-3; maybe TRBD2 (5 bases). The CDR3 consists of 13 residues. Trimming removed 8 bases from V and 1 base from J, with 10 bases in between. CDR3 nucleotides: TGTGCCAGCGGACTGCAACGCACAGATACGCAGTATTTT. Its protein is CASGLQRTDTQYF.

This clonotype was counted ten times or more. The chain joins TRBV10-2 to TRBJ2-7, with 8 bases matching TRBD1. V dropped 8 bases and J dropped 4; count of bases not matched to a gene: 10. Germline V CDR1 and CDR2: WSHSY, SAAADI. The CDR3 extends over 14 amino acids. The DNA for the CDR3 is TGCGCCAGCTGCCCCGGGACAGGAGGTTACGAGCAGTACTTC. Its translation is CASCPGTGGYEQYF.

This clonotype was found many times. The rearrangement joins TRBV5-1 to TRBJ1-1; possibly TRBD1 for D (6 bases). CDR1 is SGHRS, CDR2 YFSETQ, per germline. This CDR3 is 14 amino acids long. The V gene lost 2 bases and the J gene lost 5 bases, with 13 bases spanning the gap. CDR3 sequence: CASSFMGAGTEAFF. CDR3 sequence (DNA): TGCGCCAGCAGCTTCATGGGGGCGGGAACTGAAGCTTTCTTT. Full variable domain (missing parts from reference TRBV5-1 and TRBJ1-1): KAGVTQTPRYLIKTRGQQVTLSCSPISGHRSVSWYQQTPGQGLQFLFEYFSETQRNKGNFPGRFSGRQFSNSRSEMNVSTLELGDSALYLCASSFMGAGTEAFFGQGTRLTVV.

There are many counts of this clonotype. This rearrangement joins TRBV5-1 to TRBJ1-2; D remains ambiguous. The CDR3 contains 14 residues. The germline CDR1 and CDR2 sequences are SGHRS and YFSETQ. The V and J ends lost 1 base and 3 bases respectively, with 10 bases between them. The CDR3 DNA sequence: TGCGCCAGCAGCTTGAACCACCCTTACTATGGCTACACCTTC. Translated: CASSLNHPYYGYTF.

This clonotype has ten or more counts. V usage is TRBV7-8 and J usage is TRBJ2-2, with D maybe TRBD1 (5 bases). V was shortened by 6 bases and J by 1 base, with 9 bases between the two germline ends. Germline assignment: CDR1 SGHVS and CDR2 FQNEAQ. The CDR3 is 14 residues long. CDR3 nucleotide sequence: TGTGCCAGCAGTTCGACAGAGAACACCGGGGAGCTGTTTTTT. Its protein product is CASSSTENTGELFF.

This clonotype came up many times. The V call is TRBV6-6, the J call TRBJ1-1; 7 bases align to TRBD1. Germline CDR1 reads MNHNY; CDR2 reads SVGAGI (reference sequence). V shed 5 bases, J shed 7 bases, and the junction held 7 bases outside the gene matches. The CDR3 spans 13 residues. The CDR3 spells CASSRQGSNEAFF. The CDR3 DNA is TGTGCCAGCAGTAGACAGGGTTCCAATGAAGCTTTCTTT.

This clonotype was counted at least ten times. This chain links TRBV20-1 with TRBJ2-5, with 8 positions matching TRBD2. CDR3 size: 16 residues. The V gene end was trimmed by 1 base and the J gene end by 5 bases; junction bases not matched to a gene: 12. The germline V gene encodes CDR1 DFQATT and CDR2 SNEGSKA (reference sequence). CDR3 residues: CSARAGKRGLLETQYF. The CDR3 DNA reads TGCAGTGCTAGAGCTGGAAAGCGGGGGCTGTTGGAGACCCAGTACTTC.

Ten or more counts support this clonotype. The gene calls are TRBV5-1 and TRBJ1-1, with 9 bases identical to TRBD1. The CDR3 totals 14 residues. The germline V gene encodes CDR1 SGHRS and CDR2 YFSETQ. Trimming took 4 bases from V and 3 from J; bases not matched to a gene: 4. The CDR3 DNA sequence: TGCGCCAGCAGCCTCCGGGACAGGGACACTGAAGCTTTCTTT. Translating gives CASSLRDRDTEAFF.

This clonotype was observed many times. As the CDR3 is not closed by the conserved phenylalanine or tryptophan, this likely results from a read error. The chain employs TRBV5-5 and TRBJ1-2; no clear D gene. V lost 0 bases to trimming and J lost 5 bases, with 11 bases between them. Germline V gene sequence: CDR1 SGHKS, CDR2 YYEKEE (reference sequence). This CDR3 has 14 residues. The CDR3 protein is CASSLGVSPYGYTC. The CDR3 DNA reads as TGTGCCAGCAGCTTGGGGGTCAGTCCGTATGGCTACACCTGC.

This clonotype was counted many times. This chain joins TRBV4-1 and TRBJ2-7; D unresolved. V was shortened by 1 base and J by 0 bases, with 10 bases between the two germline ends. Germline CDR1 reads MGHRA; CDR2 reads YSYEKL. The CDR3 is 15 amino acids. The CDR3 DNA reads TGCGCCAGCAGCCAAGGGCCGGTGAACTCCTACGAGCAGTACTTC. Protein product: CASSQGPVNSYEQYF.

This clonotype was observed many times. The chain joins TRBV7-3 to TRBJ1-1, with TRBD1 as a possible D gene (5 bases). V was cut by 3 bases and J by 2 bases, with 13 bases left in between. The CDR3 has 15 residues. Germline V lookup: CDR1 SGHTA, CDR2 FQGTGA. CDR3 amino acids: CASSFGGVGNTEAFF. For the CDR3, the DNA is TGTGCCAGCAGCTTTGGGGGAGTTGGAAACACTGAAGCTTTCTTT. Filled out from reference TRBV7-3 and TRBJ1-1, the complete variable domain reads GAGVSQTPSNKVTEKGKYVELRCDPISGHTALYWYRQSLGQGPEFLIYFQGTGAADDSGLPNDRFFAVRPEGSVSTLKIQRTERGDSAVYLCASSFGGVGNTEAFFGQGTRLTVV.

This clonotype was seen ten or more times. The rearrangement links TRBV5-6 to TRBJ1-1; possibly TRBD1 for D (5 bases). With 4 bases removed from V and 1 base from J, the gap between germline ends came to 17 bases. CDR1 is SGHDT, CDR2 YYEEEE, per germline. The CDR3 consists of 16 residues. CDR3 nucleotides: TGTGCCAGCAGCCTGGCTGGGGCAGGAAAGAACACTGAAGCTTTCTTT. It encodes CASSLAGAGKNTEAFF.

This clonotype was seen repeatedly, ten times or more. This rearrangement joins TRBV20-1 to TRBJ1-3; no clear D gene. This CDR3 is built from 14 residues. Trimming removed 5 bases from V and 4 bases from J, with 15 bases in between. Germline V gene data show CDR1 as DFQATT and CDR2 as SNEGSKA (reference sequence). CDR3 bases: TGCAGTGCTCTTCTTATCGGCCGGGGAAACACCATATATTTT. This encodes CSALLIGRGNTIYF.

Sample share makes this clonotype medium-sized. The rearrangement joins TRBV5-6 to TRBJ1-5; no firm D call. Trimming removed 1 base at V and 5 bases at J, with 13 bases between. Germline loops: CDR1 SGHDT, CDR2 YYEEEE. The CDR3 length is 15 residues. CDR3 sequence reads: CASSLLKQFDQPQHF. The CDR3, as DNA: TGTGCCAGCAGCTTGCTCAAACAGTTTGATCAGCCCCAGCATTTT.